These T cell receptor beta chains were read from a single sample in a study of shared clonotypes between healthy human individuals. Using immunoSEQ multiplex PCR, the repertoire was profiled, and TCRdb retains in-frame clones only, with some absent. The sample includes hundreds of thousands of clones, around 72% of them seen just once. The sequenced sample was memory CD4+ T cells sorted from blood. These receptors all come from a woman aged 25 to 39 in good health. Each CDR3 is given with its conserved first and last residue.

j_gene: TRBJ1-5
v_gene: TRBV4-1
CDR3aa: CASSQAGLGDYNQPQHF

j_gene: TRBJ2-3
v_gene: TRBV5-1
CDR3aa: CASSLPGASTDTQYF

j_gene: TRBJ2-1
v_gene: TRBV4-1
CDR3aa: CASSREAISYNEQFF

j_gene: TRBJ1-2
v_gene: TRBV5-1
CDR3aa: CASSLATGGEDGYTF

j_gene: TRBJ1-1
v_gene: TRBV11-1
CDR3aa: CASSTTGKTEAFF

j_gene: TRBJ2-3
v_gene: TRBV5-4
CDR3aa: CASSLVLAVTDTQYF

j_gene: TRBJ1-1
v_gene: TRBV28
CDR3aa: CASKISANTEAFF

j_gene: TRBJ2-5
v_gene: TRBV6-1
CDR3aa: CASSEAQGGLKETQYF

j_gene: TRBJ1-2
v_gene: TRBV28
CDR3aa: CASRGDYGYTF

j_gene: TRBJ2-5
v_gene: TRBV10-3
CDR3aa: CAITATAQETQYF

j_gene: TRBJ2-3
v_gene: TRBV19
CDR3aa: CASSMQGGFGTQYF

j_gene: TRBJ1-1
v_gene: TRBV5-1
CDR3aa: CASSLDRGEAFF

j_gene: TRBJ2-2
v_gene: TRBV15
CDR3aa: CATSREVSVNTGELFF

j_gene: TRBJ2-7
v_gene: TRBV10-2
CDR3aa: CASSESRGAVEQYF

j_gene: TRBJ1-2
v_gene: TRBV28
CDR3aa: CASSPIFEGGSNYGYTF

j_gene: TRBJ2-2
v_gene: TRBV7-3
CDR3aa: CASSSGLAAGELFF

j_gene: TRBJ2-2
v_gene: TRBV5-5
CDR3aa: CASSLAGTWAAGELFF

j_gene: TRBJ1-4
v_gene: TRBV6-5
CDR3aa: CASSYRGGWDEKLFF

j_gene: TRBJ2-7
v_gene: TRBV5-4
CDR3aa: CASSWDRGHEQYF

j_gene: TRBJ2-5
v_gene: TRBV28
CDR3aa: CASSPLSNSGSQETQYF

j_gene: TRBJ2-1
v_gene: TRBV27
CDR3aa: CASSTGTSGPRKNEQFF

j_gene: TRBJ2-2
v_gene: TRBV18
CDR3aa: CASSPRTSGSIGELFF

j_gene: TRBJ2-1
v_gene: TRBV19
CDR3aa: CASSIDSGTGGYNEQFF

j_gene: TRBJ1-5
v_gene: TRBV19
CDR3aa: CASSPIPGENQPQHF

j_gene: TRBJ1-2
v_gene: TRBV7-9
CDR3aa: CASSTPGRMNYGYTF

j_gene: TRBJ2-2
v_gene: TRBV2
CDR3aa: CASSLLSGTGELFF

j_gene: TRBJ2-3
v_gene: TRBV30
CDR3aa: CAWSRGGEWDTQYF

j_gene: TRBJ1-3
v_gene: TRBV6-4
CDR3aa: CASSDGDRENSGNTIYF

j_gene: TRBJ1-1
v_gene: TRBV27
CDR3aa: CASKRNREDTEAFF

j_gene: TRBJ2-5
v_gene: TRBV6-5
CDR3aa: CASADTSGETQYF

j_gene: TRBJ2-7
v_gene: TRBV6-5
CDR3aa: CASSQTQGSEQYF

j_gene: TRBJ1-4
v_gene: TRBV6-6
CDR3aa: CASSYHRATNEKLFF

j_gene: TRBJ2-6
v_gene: TRBV9
CDR3aa: CASSLQGQAGANVLTF

j_gene: TRBJ2-4
v_gene: TRBV10-1
CDR3aa: CASSESSGPKNIQYF

j_gene: TRBJ2-7
v_gene: TRBV11-2
CDR3aa: CASSLWESYEQYF

j_gene: TRBJ1-4
v_gene: TRBV5-1
CDR3aa: CASSFRARPSATNEKLFF

j_gene: TRBJ1-5
v_gene: TRBV11-3
CDR3aa: CASRHRDRGTNQPQHF

j_gene: .
v_gene: TRBV4-2
CDR3aa: CASSTGLTLPSEQYF

j_gene: TRBJ2-3
v_gene: TRBV19
CDR3aa: CASSINTDTQYF

j_gene: TRBJ1-1
v_gene: TRBV5-1
CDR3aa: CASSSLRIKGDTEAFF

j_gene: TRBJ1-5
v_gene: TRBV6-1
CDR3aa: CASTRQLNSNQPQHF

j_gene: TRBJ2-1
v_gene: TRBV28
CDR3aa: CASSRGDRDYNEQFF

j_gene: TRBJ1-3
v_gene: TRBV19
CDR3aa: CASSSGGPGNTIYF

j_gene: TRBJ2-7
v_gene: TRBV5-5
CDR3aa: CASSLGLGGLNYEQYF

j_gene: TRBJ2-3
v_gene: TRBV28
CDR3aa: CASSTASGIRSTDTQYF

j_gene: TRBJ1-1
v_gene: TRBV5-6
CDR3aa: CASSLGIMNTEAFF

j_gene: TRBJ2-5
v_gene: TRBV27
CDR3aa: CASSPDTSRTQYF

j_gene: TRBJ2-7
v_gene: TRBV27
CDR3aa: CASKPLGEYEQYF

j_gene: TRBJ1-1
v_gene: TRBV28
CDR3aa: CASSIPRGSADAEAFF

j_gene: TRBJ2-5
v_gene: TRBV5-1
CDR3aa: CASSSGTEGETQYF

j_gene: TRBJ2-7
v_gene: TRBV6-6
CDR3aa: CASSPRGENEQYF

j_gene: TRBJ2-7
v_gene: TRBV6-5
CDR3aa: CASSYQGAYEQYF

j_gene: TRBJ2-7
v_gene: TRBV18
CDR3aa: CASSGTDYEQYF

j_gene: TRBJ1-5
v_gene: TRBV19
CDR3aa: CASNWGVTFQPQHF

j_gene: TRBJ2-1
v_gene: TRBV19
CDR3aa: CASSLLAGVAYNEQFF

j_gene: TRBJ2-1
v_gene: TRBV5-4
CDR3aa: CASSLVGGANEQFF

j_gene: TRBJ1-5
v_gene: TRBV7-8
CDR3aa: CASSLGGQGNQPQHF

j_gene: TRBJ1-3
v_gene: TRBV25-1
CDR3aa: CASSEYVGSTIYF

j_gene: TRBJ2-7
v_gene: TRBV5-4
CDR3aa: CASSLALDSNSLSYEQYF

j_gene: TRBJ2-1
v_gene: TRBV10-1
CDR3aa: CASSNSEVRNEQFF